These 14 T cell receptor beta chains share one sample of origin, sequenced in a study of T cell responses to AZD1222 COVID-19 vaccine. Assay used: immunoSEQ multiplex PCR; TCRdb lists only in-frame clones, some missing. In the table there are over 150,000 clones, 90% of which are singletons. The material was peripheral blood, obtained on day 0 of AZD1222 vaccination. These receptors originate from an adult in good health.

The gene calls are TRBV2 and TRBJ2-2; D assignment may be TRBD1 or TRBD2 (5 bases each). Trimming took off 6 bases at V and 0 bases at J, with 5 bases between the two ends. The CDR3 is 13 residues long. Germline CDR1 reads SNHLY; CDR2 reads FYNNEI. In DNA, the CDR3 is TGTGCCAGCAGGGGGGCGAACACCGGGGAGCTGTTTTTT. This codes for CASRGANTGELFF.

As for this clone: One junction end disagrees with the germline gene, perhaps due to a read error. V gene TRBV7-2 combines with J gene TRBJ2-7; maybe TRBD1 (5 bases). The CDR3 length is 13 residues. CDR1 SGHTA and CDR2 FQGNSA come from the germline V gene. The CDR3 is CASSLQGSSEQYF. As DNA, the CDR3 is TGTGCCAGCAGCTTGCAGGGTTCCTCCGAGCAGTACTTC.

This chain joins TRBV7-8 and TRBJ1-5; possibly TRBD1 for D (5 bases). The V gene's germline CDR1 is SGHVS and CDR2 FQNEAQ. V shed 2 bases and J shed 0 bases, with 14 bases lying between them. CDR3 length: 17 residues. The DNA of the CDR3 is TGTGCCAGCAGCTTAAGCCCCGACAGATATAGCAATCAGCCCCAGCATTTT. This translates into CASSLSPDRYSNQPQHF.

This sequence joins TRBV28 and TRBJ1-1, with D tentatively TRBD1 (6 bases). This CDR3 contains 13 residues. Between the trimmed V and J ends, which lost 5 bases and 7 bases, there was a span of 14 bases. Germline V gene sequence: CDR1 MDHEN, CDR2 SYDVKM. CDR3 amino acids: CASSLPPDSEAFF. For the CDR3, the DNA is TGTGCCAGCAGTCTCCCCCCGGACAGTGAAGCTTTCTTT.

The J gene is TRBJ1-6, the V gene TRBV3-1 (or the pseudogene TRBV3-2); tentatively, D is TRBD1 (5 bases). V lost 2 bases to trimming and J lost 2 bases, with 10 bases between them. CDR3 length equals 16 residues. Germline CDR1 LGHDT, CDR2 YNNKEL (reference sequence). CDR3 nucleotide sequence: TGTGCCAGCAGCCAACAGCGGGGGGCCTATAATTCACCCCTCCACTTT. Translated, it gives CASSQQRGAYNSPLHF.

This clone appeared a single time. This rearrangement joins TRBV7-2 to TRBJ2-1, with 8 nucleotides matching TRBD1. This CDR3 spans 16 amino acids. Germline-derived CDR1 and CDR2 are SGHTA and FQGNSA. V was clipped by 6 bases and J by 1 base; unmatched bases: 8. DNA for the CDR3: TGTGCCAGCAGTTCTCGGACAGGGCGGTCCTACAATGAGCAGTTCTTC. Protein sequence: CASSSRTGRSYNEQFF.

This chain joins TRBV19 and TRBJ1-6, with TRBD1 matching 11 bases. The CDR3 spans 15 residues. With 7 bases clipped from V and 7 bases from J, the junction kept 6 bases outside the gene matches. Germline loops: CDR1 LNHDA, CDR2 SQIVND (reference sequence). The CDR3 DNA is TGTGCCAGTACCGACGGGACAGGGGGAAATTCACCCCTCCACTTT. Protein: CASTDGTGGNSPLHF.

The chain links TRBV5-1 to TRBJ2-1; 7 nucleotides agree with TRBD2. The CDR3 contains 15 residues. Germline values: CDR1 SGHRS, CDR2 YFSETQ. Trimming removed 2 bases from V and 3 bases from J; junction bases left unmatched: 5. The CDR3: CASSLEAGIYNEQFF. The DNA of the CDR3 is TGCGCCAGCAGCTTAGAAGCGGGGATCTACAATGAGCAGTTCTTC.

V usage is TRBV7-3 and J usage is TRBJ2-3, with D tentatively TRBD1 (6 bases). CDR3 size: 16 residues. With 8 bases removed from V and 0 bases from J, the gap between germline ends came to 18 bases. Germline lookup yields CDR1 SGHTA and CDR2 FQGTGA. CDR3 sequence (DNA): TGTGCCAGCCCCACAGGGACGCGTGGCAGCACAGATACGCAGTATTTT. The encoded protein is CASPTGTRGSTDTQYF.

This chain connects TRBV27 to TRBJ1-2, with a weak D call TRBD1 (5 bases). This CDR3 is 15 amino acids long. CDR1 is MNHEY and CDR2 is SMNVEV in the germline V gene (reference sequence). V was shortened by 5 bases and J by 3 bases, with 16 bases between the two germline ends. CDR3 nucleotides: TGTGCCAGCAGTACCGGGAGGGGCAAGGACTATGGCTACACCTTC. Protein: CASSTGRGKDYGYTF.

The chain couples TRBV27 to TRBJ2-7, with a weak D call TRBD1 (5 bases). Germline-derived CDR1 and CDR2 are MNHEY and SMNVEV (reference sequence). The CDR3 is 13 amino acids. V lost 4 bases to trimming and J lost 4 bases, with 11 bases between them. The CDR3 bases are TGTGCCAGCAGTTCCGCAGGGTCGTACGAGCAGTACTTC. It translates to CASSSAGSYEQYF.

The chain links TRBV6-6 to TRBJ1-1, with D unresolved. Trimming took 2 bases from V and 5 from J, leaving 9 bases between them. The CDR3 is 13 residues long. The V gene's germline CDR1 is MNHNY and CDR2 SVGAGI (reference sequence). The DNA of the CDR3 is TGTGCCAGCAGTTACATACAGAGGACTGAAGCTTTCTTT. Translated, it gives CASSYIQRTEAFF.

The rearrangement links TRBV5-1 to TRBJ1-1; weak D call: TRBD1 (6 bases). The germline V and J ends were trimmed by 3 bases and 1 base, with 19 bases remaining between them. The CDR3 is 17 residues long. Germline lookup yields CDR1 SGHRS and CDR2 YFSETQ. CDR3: CASSSQPGGPGNTEAFF. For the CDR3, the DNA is TGCGCCAGCAGCTCCCAACCCGGGGGGCCGGGGAACACTGAAGCTTTCTTT.

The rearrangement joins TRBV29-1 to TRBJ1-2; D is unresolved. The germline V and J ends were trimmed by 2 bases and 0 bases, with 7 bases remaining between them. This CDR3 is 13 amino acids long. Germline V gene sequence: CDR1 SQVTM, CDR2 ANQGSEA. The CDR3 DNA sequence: TGCAGCGTTGAATCCATGGCTAACTATGGCTACACCTTC. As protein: CSVESMANYGYTF. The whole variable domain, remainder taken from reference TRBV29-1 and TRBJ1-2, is SAVISQKPSRDICQRGTSLTIQCQVDSQVTMMFWYRQQPGQSLTLIATANQGSEATYESGFVIDKFPISRPNLTFSTLTVSNMSPEDSSIYLCSVESMANYGYTFGSGTRLTVV.